This T cell receptor (beta chain) was captured in a study of cytomegalovirus exposure and HLA in healthy donors. The primer mix had 60 Vbeta and 13 Jbeta primers. The assay was immunoSEQ multiplex PCR, and TCRdb's table has in-frame clones only and misses some. There are approximately 95,000 clones in the sample; just under 80% occur only once, and roughly 3.9% lies in the top ten. With 4 bases removed from V and 1 base from J, the gap between germline ends came to 17 bases. This CDR3 has 18 residues. CDR1 and CDR2 from the germline V gene are SNHLY and FYNNEI. The V gene is TRBV2, the J gene TRBJ2-6; possible D gene TRBD2, 5 bases. This TCR was sampled from a woman in her 40s in good health and CMV-seropositive. The sample consisted of PBMCs. The CDR3: CASSVWRKPLSGANVLTF. The CDR3 coding sequence is TGTGCCAGCAGTGTATGGAGGAAGCCCCTATCTGGGGCCAACGTCCTGACTTTC. Full variable domain (rest looked up from reference TRBV2 and TRBJ2-6): EPEVTQTPSHQVTQMGQEVILRCVPISNHLYFYWYRQILGQKVEFLVSFYNNEISEKSEIFDDQFSVERPDGSNFTLKIRSTKLEDSAMYFCASSVWRKPLSGANVLTFGAGSRLTVL.